This T cell receptor (beta chain) was sequenced in a study of OX40 agonist ivuxolimab in advanced cancers. The germline V gene has CDR1 SGHAT and CDR2 FQNNGV. CDR3 length equals 17 residues. With 1 base clipped from V and 6 bases from J, the junction kept 7 bases outside the gene matches. The table came from immunoSEQ multiplex PCR; TCRdb's copy has only in-frame clones and leaves some out. The sample lists about 100,000 clones; about nine tenths were seen once. V is TRBV11-2 and J is TRBJ2-1; 12 positions agree with TRBD2. Sample: CD4+ or CD8+ T cells sorted from blood, taken in a trial of the OX40 agonist ivuxolimab. This TCR derives from an adult with an advanced solid tumor such as melanoma, head and neck, liver or kidney cancer. CDR3 DNA sequence: TGTGCCAGCAGCTTAGCCACCGGGACTAGCGGGCTCAATGAGCAGTTCTTC. Translating it yields CASSLATGTSGLNEQFF.